A selection of T cell receptor beta chains follows, all from one sample in a study of neurological immune-mediated disorders. TCRdb redid the calling of the 5' RACE reads with MiXCR, one entry per CDR3 protein. The sample yields some 55,000 distinct CDR3 sequences, approximately 9.2% seen once. The source material was PBMCs. These receptors all stem from a woman in her forties in good health. CDR3s include the opening cysteine and the closing phenylalanine or tryptophan. Fields, in order: V gene, D gene, J gene, clone size, CDR3 DNA, CDR3 protein. D genes are given only for firm matches. Rows give clone size only sometimes, using once, few, many, or a class for an expanded clone.

>TRBV11-2|.|TRBJ2-2|many
TGTGCCAGCAGCGCAACTCGTAACACCCCCGGGGAGCTGTTTTTT
CASSATRNTPGELFF
>TRBV5-1|.|TRBJ1-1|many
TGCGCCAGCAGCTACGGTAGCACTGAAGCTTTCTTT
CASSYGSTEAFF
>TRBV5-5|TRBD1|TRBJ1-2|many
TGTGCCAGCAGCCTGTTACAGGGGGCCACTCATGGCTACACCTTC
CASSLLQGATHGYTF
>TRBV5-1|.|TRBJ2-7|many
TGCGCCAGCAGAACCCCCGGGGGTCGTTACTACGAGCAGTACTTC
CASRTPGGRYYEQYF
>TRBV27|TRBD1|TRBJ1-6|many
TGTGCCAGCAGTATACTAGACAGGGGGTATAATTCACCCCTCCACTTT
CASSILDRGYNSPLHF
>TRBV11-2|TRBD1|TRBJ1-1|many
TGTGCCAGCGCCAACAGGGGAGAGAACACTGAAGCTTTCTTT
CASANRGENTEAFF
>TRBV4-2|TRBD2|TRBJ2-7|many
TGTGCCAGCAGCCAAGGCGGGGGGGCGAAGTACGAGCAGTACTTC
CASSQGGGAKYEQYF
>TRBV7-2|.|TRBJ1-3|many
TGTGCCAGCAGCGGGCTCGGCCCCGGAAACACCATATATTTT
CASSGLGPGNTIYF
>TRBV15|TRBD1|TRBJ2-7|few
TGTGCCACCAGAAACAGGGGGAACTACGAGCAGTACTTC
CATRNRGNYEQYF
>TRBV5-1|.|TRBJ1-2|many
TGCGCCAGCAGCTTGGGCCAGGGTGCTGGTGGCTACACCTTC
CASSLGQGAGGYTF
>TRBV7-2|.|TRBJ2-7|few
TGTGCCAGCAGCTTAGGGGGGGGCAGGACCTACTACGAGCAGTACTTC
CASSLGGGRTYYEQYF
>TRBV5-5|TRBD1|TRBJ1-4|many
TGTGCCAGCAGCTTGATAGTGACAGGGAATGAAAAACTGTTTTTT
CASSLIVTGNEKLFF
>TRBV12-3/TRBV12-4|.|TRBJ2-1|many
TGTGCCAGCAGCCCCCTACGCCTAGGAGGGTTGAAGAATGAGCAGTTCTTC
CASSPLRLGGLKNEQFF
>TRBV5-6|TRBD1|TRBJ1-1|many
TGTGCCAGCAGCTGGGGACAGGGAGACACTGAAGCTTTCTTT
CASSWGQGDTEAFF
>TRBV15|TRBD2|TRBJ2-2|many
TGTGCCACCAGCAGAGGCCCAGCGGGGGTAACCATAAGTGGCGGGGAGCTGTTTTTT
CATSRGPAGVTISGGELFF
>TRBV7-2|.|TRBJ2-2|many
TGTGCCAGCAGCTTTTACACCGGGGAGCTGTTTTTT
CASSFYTGELFF
>TRBV12-3/TRBV12-4|.|TRBJ1-4|many
TGTGCCAGCAGTTTTCGGTGGGGTGAAAAACTGTTTTTT
CASSFRWGEKLFF
>TRBV5-6|.|TRBJ1-3|many
TGTGCCAGCAGCCCCGCGTGGGGGAGTGGAAACACCATATATTTT
CASSPAWGSGNTIYF
>TRBV20-1|.|TRBJ2-7|many
TGCAGTGCTAGTGAAGCGGGTGAGACCTACGAGCAGTACTTC
CSASEAGETYEQYF
>TRBV9|TRBD2|TRBJ2-3|many
TGTGCCAGCAGCGTAGGGGGAGGGACTAGCCCAGATACGCAGTATTTT
CASSVGGGTSPDTQYF
>TRBV24-1|TRBD2|TRBJ2-3|many
TGTGCCACCAGTGATTGGCCGACTAGCGGAGATACGCAGTATTTT
CATSDWPTSGDTQYF
>TRBV20-1|.|TRBJ1-2|many
TGCAGTGCTCCTCTTGACAGCCATGGCTACACCTTC
CSAPLDSHGYTF
>TRBV4-3|.|TRBJ1-1|many
TGCGCCAGCAGCCAGGGTTTGGGTCCCGAGGAAGCTTTCTTT
CASSQGLGPEEAFF
>TRBV5-1|.|TRBJ1-1|many
TGCGCCAGCAGCTTGGCCCCAGGTGCCGCCCTTGGCACTGAAGCTTTCTTT
CASSLAPGAALGTEAFF
>TRBV25-1|TRBD2|TRBJ2-5|.
TGTGCCAGCAGTGAGGGCGGGAGAAGCTCAGAGACCCAGTACTTC
CASSEGGRSSETQYF
>TRBV20-1|TRBD2|TRBJ2-7|many
TGCAGTGCTAGGGACTCCTCCTTAGCGGGGGGGCTATGGGAGCAGTACTTC
CSARDSSLAGGLWEQYF
>TRBV10-3|TRBD1|TRBJ2-4|many
TGTGCCATCAGCAGGGACAGGGACCAAAACATTCAGTACTTC
CAISRDRDQNIQYF
>TRBV20-1|.|TRBJ2-7|many
TGCAGTGCTAGGGGCGGCAGCCCCAGCTCCTACGAGCAGTACTTC
CSARGGSPSSYEQYF
>TRBV15|.|TRBJ1-3|many
TGTGCCACCAGCAGGACCGCAGGGGCCTCTGGAAACACCATATATTTT
CATSRTAGASGNTIYF
>TRBV6-5|TRBD2|TRBJ2-7|many
TGTGCCAGCATCCCGTCGAGCGGGAGGATCTACGAGCAGTACTTC
CASIPSSGRIYEQYF
>TRBV20-1|.|TRBJ1-5|.
TGCAGTGCCCTCAGAGACGATAGCAATCAGCCCCAGCATTTT
CSALRDDSNQPQHF
>TRBV9|TRBD2|TRBJ2-7|many
TGTGCCAGCAGCGTAGGGGGTAGCGGGGGGCTAGGGGCCGAGCAGTACTTC
CASSVGGSGGLGAEQYF
>TRBV12-3/TRBV12-4|.|TRBJ1-4|many
TGTGCCAGCAGAGGGGACACCAGTAGGGAAAAACTGTTTTTT
CASRGDTSREKLFF
>TRBV2|TRBD1|TRBJ1-5|many
TGTGCCAGCAGGGCCGACAGGGGAAGTCAGCCCCAGCATTTT
CASRADRGSQPQHF
>TRBV27|TRBD1|TRBJ1-2|many
TGTGCCAGCAGTTTCGCGGACAGGGGAGCTAACTATGGCTACACCTTC
CASSFADRGANYGYTF
>TRBV5-1|TRBD1|TRBJ2-3|many
TGCGCCAGCAGCACGGACCTGGGACAGCTATACACAGATACGCAGTATTTT
CASSTDLGQLYTDTQYF
>TRBV7-8|.|TRBJ1-1|many
TGTGCCAGCTCCACGGTCATGAACACTGAAGCTTTCTTT
CASSTVMNTEAFF
>TRBV20-1|TRBD2|TRBJ2-3|many
TGCAGTGCTTTTGTTACTAGCGGGAGCGCCGCAGATACGCAGTATTTT
CSAFVTSGSAADTQYF
>TRBV5-5|TRBD1|TRBJ1-2|many
TGTGCCAGCAGCTCGGAGGGGACAGGGCACTATGGCTACACCTTC
CASSSEGTGHYGYTF
>TRBV5-1|.|TRBJ1-1|many
TGCGCCAGCAGCTTGCGACAGGACTCTGAAGCTTTCTTT
CASSLRQDSEAFF